Described below is a single T cell receptor (beta chain) sequence and its context. Its antigen remains unknown. The authors reverse transcribed all of the isolated RNA, so sequencing captured expressed TCRB transcripts. Profiling relied on immunoSEQ multiplex PCR, and the TCRdb table lists in-frame clones only, not all of them. The sample records under 250,000 clones, 12% to 15% being singletons. CDR3 length: 14 residues. Per germline, CDR1 SGHRS and CDR2 YFSETQ. Trimming pared 0 bases from V and 8 bases from J, leaving 12 bases between. This record belongs to a study of beta chain features in type 1 diabetes. General study points: PCR might preferentially amplify shorter templates, equally in patients and controls. Compared to healthy donors, patients appeared to have naive, central memory and Treg TCRB repertoires that were more alike.

Markers CD45RO/CCR7/CD25/CD127/CD95/CD27 served to sort CD4+ naive, central memory, regulatory and stem cell-like memory cells. Sample: naive CD4+ T cells from blood. The chain uses TRBV5-1 and TRBJ2-4, with D tentatively TRBD1 (6 bases). The sequence was obtained from a middle-aged woman in good health. The CDR3 protein is CASSLDREWDIQYF. Written as DNA, the CDR3 is TGCGCCAGCAGCTTGGACAGGGAATGGGACATTCAGTACTTC.